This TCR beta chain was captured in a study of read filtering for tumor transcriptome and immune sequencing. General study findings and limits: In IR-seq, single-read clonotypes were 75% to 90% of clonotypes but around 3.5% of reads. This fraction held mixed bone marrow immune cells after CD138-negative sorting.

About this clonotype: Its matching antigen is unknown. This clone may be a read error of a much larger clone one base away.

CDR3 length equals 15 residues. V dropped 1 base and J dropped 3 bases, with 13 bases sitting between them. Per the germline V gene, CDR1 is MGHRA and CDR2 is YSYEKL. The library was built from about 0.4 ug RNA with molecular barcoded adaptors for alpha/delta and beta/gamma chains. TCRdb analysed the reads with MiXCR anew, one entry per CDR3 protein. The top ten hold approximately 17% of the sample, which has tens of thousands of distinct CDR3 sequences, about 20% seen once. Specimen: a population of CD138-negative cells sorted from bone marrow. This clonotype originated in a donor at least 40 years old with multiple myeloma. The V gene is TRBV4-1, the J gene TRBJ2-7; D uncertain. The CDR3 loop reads CASSQAQETLYEQYF. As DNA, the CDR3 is TGCGCCAGCAGCCAAGCCCAGGAGACGCTCTACGAGCAGTACTTC.